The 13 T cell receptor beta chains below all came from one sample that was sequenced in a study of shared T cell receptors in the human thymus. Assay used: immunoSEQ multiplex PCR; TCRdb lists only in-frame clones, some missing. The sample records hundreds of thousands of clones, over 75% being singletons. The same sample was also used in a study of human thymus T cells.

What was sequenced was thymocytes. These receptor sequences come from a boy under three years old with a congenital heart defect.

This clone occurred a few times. The CDR3 bases are TGCGCCAGCAGCCAAGAGGAGGGGACGGGATCCTACGAGCAGTACTTC. Protein product: CASSQEEGTGSYEQYF. This chain links TRBV4-1 with TRBJ2-7; the D gene is possibly TRBD2 (6 bases). The CDR3 spans 16 residues. Trimming shortened V by 0 bases and J by 1 base, and 13 bases separated the two germline ends. Germline CDR1 MGHRA, CDR2 YSYEKL.

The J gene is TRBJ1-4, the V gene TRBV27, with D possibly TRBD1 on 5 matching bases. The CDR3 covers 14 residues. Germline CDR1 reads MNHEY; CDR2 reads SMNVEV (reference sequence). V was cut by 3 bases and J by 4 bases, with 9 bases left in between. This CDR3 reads CASSFGGLNEKLFF. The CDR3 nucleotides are TGTGCCAGCAGTTTCGGGGGTCTTAATGAAAAACTGTTTTTT.

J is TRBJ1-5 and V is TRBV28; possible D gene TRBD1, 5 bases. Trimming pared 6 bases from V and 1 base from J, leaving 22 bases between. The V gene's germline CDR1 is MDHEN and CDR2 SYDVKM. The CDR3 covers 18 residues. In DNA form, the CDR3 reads TGTGCCAGCAGGGGAGTTGGCCGCGGGGGTGGAAGCAATCAGCCCCAGCATTTT. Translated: CASRGVGRGGGSNQPQHF.

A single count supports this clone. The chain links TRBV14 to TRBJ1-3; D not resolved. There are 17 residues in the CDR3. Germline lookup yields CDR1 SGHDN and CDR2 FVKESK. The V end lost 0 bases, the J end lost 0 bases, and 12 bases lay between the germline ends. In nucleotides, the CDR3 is TGTGCCAGCAGCCAAGAGAAGCTAGTGAGCTCTGGAAACACCATATATTTT. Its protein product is CASSQEKLVSSGNTIYF.

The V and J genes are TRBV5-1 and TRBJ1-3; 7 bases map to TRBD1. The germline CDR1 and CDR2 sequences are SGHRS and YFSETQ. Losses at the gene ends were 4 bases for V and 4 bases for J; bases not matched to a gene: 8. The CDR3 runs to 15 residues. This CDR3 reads CASSPGQEWGNTIYF. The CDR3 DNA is TGCGCCAGCAGCCCAGGACAGGAATGGGGAAACACCATATATTTT. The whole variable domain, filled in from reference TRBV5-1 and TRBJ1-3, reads KAGVTQTPRYLIKTRGQQVTLSCSPISGHRSVSWYQQTPGQGLQFLFEYFSETQRNKGNFPGRFSGRQFSNSRSEMNVSTLELGDSALYLCASSPGQEWGNTIYFGEGSWLTVV.

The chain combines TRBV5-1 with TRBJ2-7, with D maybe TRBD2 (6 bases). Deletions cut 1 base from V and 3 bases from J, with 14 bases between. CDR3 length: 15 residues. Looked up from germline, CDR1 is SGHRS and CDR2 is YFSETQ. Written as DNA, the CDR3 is TGCGCCAGCAGCTTGCGGGGGATGCCCTACTACGAGCAGTACTTC. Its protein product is CASSLRGMPYYEQYF.

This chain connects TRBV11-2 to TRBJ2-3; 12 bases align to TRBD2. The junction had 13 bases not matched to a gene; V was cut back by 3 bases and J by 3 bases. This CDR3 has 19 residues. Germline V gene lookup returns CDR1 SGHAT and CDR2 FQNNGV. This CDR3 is CASSFYPSGRARYTDTQYF. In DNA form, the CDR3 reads TGTGCCAGCAGCTTTTACCCTAGCGGGAGGGCCCGTTATACAGATACGCAGTATTTT.

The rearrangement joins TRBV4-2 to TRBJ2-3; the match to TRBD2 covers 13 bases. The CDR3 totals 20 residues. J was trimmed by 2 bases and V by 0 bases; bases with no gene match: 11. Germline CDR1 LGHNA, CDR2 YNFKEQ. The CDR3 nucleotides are TGTGCCAGCAGCCAAGATGTCGGACTAGCGGGGGCGAATCCCACAGATACGCAGTATTTT. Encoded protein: CASSQDVGLAGANPTDTQYF.

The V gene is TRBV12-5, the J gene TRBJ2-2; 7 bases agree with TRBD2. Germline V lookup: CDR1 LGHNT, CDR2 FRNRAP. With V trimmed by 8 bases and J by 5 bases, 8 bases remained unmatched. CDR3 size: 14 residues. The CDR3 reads CASFRAGFTGELFF. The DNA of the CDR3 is TGTGCTAGTTTCCGAGCGGGATTTACCGGGGAGCTGTTTTTT.

CDR3 protein: CASRNNSGEPYEQYF. The CDR3, as DNA: TGTGCCAGCAGGAATAATAGCGGAGAACCCTACGAGCAGTACTTC. The V call is TRBV2, the J call TRBJ2-7; perhaps TRBD2 as D (6 bases). The CDR3 length is 15 residues. Trimming cost V 6 bases and J 2 bases, with 17 bases left between them. Germline CDR1 is SNHLY and CDR2 is FYNNEI.

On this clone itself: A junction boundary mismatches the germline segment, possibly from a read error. CDR3 sequence: CASSAEGNPPDQGTQYF. Here the CDR3 DNA reads TGCGCCAGCTCCGCGGAGGGGAACCCACCGGATCAAGGGACCCAGTACTTC. The genes are TRBV4-1 and TRBJ2-5, with D perhaps matching TRBD2 (6 bases). The CDR3 is 17 amino acids. Germline assignment: CDR1 MGHRA and CDR2 YSYEKL.

CDR3 sequence (DNA): TGTGCCAGCAGCCCCCCAGGGCAGGCCCGTGAAGCTTTCTTT. This encodes CASSPPGQAREAFF. V is TRBV14 and J is TRBJ1-1; D is possibly TRBD1 (5 bases). The length of the CDR3 is 14 residues. The germline V gene encodes CDR1 SGHDN and CDR2 FVKESK. The germline V and J ends were trimmed by 4 bases and 7 bases, with 16 bases remaining between them.

CDR3 DNA: TGTGCCAGCAGTTTAACAGGGTGGGGGAAACTTCAGCCCCAGCATTTT. This encodes CASSLTGWGKLQPQHF. This chain connects TRBV28 to TRBJ1-5, with D tentatively TRBD1 (6 bases). V was clipped by 2 bases and J by 6 bases, with 17 bases between them. CDR3 length: 16 residues. The germline gives CDR1 MDHEN, CDR2 SYDVKM.